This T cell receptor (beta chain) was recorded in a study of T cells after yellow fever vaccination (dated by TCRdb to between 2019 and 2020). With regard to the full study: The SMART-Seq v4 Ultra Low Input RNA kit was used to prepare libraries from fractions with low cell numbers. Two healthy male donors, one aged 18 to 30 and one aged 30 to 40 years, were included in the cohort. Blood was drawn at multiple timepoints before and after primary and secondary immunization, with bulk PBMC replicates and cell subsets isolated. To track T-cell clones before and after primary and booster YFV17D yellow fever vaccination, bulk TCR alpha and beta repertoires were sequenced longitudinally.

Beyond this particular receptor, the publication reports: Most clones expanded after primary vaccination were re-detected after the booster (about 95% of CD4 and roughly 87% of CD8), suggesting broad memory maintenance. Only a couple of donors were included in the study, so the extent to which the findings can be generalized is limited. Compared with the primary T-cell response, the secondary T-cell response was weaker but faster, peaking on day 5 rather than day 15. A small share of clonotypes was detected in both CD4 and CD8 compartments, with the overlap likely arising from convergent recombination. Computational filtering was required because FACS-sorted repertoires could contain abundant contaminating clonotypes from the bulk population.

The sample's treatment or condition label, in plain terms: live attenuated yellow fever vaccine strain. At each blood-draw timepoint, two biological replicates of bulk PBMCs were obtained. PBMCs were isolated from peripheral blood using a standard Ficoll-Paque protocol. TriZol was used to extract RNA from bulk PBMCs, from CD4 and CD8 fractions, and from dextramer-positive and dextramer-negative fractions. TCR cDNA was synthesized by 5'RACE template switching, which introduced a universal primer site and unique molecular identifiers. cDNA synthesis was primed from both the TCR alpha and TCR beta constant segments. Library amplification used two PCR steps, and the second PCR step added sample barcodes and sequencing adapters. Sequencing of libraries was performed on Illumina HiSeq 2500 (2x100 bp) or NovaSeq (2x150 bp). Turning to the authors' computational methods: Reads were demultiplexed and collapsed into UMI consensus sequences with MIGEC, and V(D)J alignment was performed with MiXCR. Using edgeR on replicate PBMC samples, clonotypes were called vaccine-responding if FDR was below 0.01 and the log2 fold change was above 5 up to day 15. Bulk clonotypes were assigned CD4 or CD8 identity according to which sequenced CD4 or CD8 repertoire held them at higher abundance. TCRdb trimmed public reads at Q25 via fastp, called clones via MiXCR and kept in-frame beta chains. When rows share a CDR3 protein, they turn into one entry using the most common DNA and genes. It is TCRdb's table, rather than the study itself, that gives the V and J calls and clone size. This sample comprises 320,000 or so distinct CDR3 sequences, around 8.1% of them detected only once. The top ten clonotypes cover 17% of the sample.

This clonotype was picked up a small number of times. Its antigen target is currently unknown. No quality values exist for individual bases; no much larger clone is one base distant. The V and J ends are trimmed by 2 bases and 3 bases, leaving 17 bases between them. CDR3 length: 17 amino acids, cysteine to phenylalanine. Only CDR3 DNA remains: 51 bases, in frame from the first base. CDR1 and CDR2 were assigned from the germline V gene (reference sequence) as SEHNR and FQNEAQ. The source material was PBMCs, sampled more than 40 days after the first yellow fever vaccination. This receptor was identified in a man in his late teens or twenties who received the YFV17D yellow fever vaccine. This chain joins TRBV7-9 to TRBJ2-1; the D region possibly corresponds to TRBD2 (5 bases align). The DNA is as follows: TGTGCCAGCAGCTTATGGTCCCGGTCGGGGATCTACAATGAGCAGTTCTTC. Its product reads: CASSLWSRSGIYNEQFF.